Below, 6 T cell receptor beta chains from the same sample are listed, as sequenced in a study of CD8 T cells in Susac syndrome. RNA in amounts of roughly 0.5 to 1 ug was reverse transcribed with random hexamers. TCRdb itself ran the immunoSEQ multiplex PCR reads through MiXCR, one entry per CDR3 protein. The sample records under 200,000 distinct CDR3 sequences, approximately 95% being singletons. What was sequenced was CD4+ T cells from PBMCs. The receptors here all came from a human donor in good health.

The chain couples TRBV20-1 to TRBJ1-6; D unresolved. CDR1 and CDR2 from the germline V gene are DFQATT and SNEGSKA (reference sequence). The CDR3 length is 15 residues. Trimming took off 5 bases at V and 0 bases at J, with 11 bases between the two ends. CDR3 sequence: CSAPTKRSYNSPLHF. DNA of the CDR3: TGCAGTGCTCCTACCAAACGCTCCTATAATTCACCCCTCCACTTT.

The chain recombines TRBV19 with TRBJ2-5, with a tentative D call TRBD1 (5 bases). Germline V lookup: CDR1 LNHDA, CDR2 SQIVND (reference sequence). The CDR3 extends over 13 amino acids. V dropped 5 bases and J dropped 5 bases, with 12 bases sitting between them. In DNA form, the CDR3 reads TGTGCCAGTAGTGCGCAGGGTCGCGAGACCCAGTACTTC. Amino acid sequence: CASSAQGRETQYF.

The rearrangement joins TRBV6-5 to TRBJ1-1; a weak D match, TRBD1 (6 bases). Between the trimmed V and J ends, which lost 2 bases and 1 base, there was a span of 8 bases. This CDR3 is 14 amino acids long. Germline V gene data show CDR1 as MNHEY and CDR2 as SVGAGI. The CDR3 here is CASSYDRKNTEAFF. The CDR3, as DNA: TGTGCCAGCAGTTACGACAGGAAGAACACTGAAGCTTTCTTT.

The chain carries TRBV30 and TRBJ2-1; TRBD2 aligns across 8 bases. Per the germline V gene, CDR1 is GTSNPN and CDR2 is SVGIG (reference sequence). The CDR3 is 16 residues long. The ends lost 1 base at V and 7 bases at J; junction bases unmatched: 12. CDR3 protein: CAWSGSGLALWNEQFF. The CDR3 DNA sequence: TGTGCCTGGAGTGGTTCAGGACTAGCCTTGTGGAATGAGCAGTTCTTC.

The chain combines TRBV9 with TRBJ1-2; no reliable D call. The V end lost 0 bases, the J end lost 8 bases, and 11 bases lay between the germline ends. CDR1 is SGDLS, CDR2 YYNGEE, per germline. The CDR3 runs to 13 residues. CDR3 loop: CASSVVPQSGYTF. As DNA, the CDR3 is TGTGCCAGCAGCGTAGTTCCCCAGAGCGGCTACACCTTC.

This clonotype appeared once. The chain links TRBV6-2 or TRBV6-3 to TRBJ2-7; no clear D gene. The V gene's germline CDR1 is MNHEY and CDR2 SVGEGT. CDR3 size: 13 residues. The V end was cut by 2 bases, the J end by 3 bases, with 8 bases between. The CDR3, as DNA: TGTGCCAGCAGTTACGAAGTAGGCTACGAGCAGTACTTC. As protein: CASSYEVGYEQYF.